The clone carrying this TCR beta chain was seen more than once but under ten times. What it binds is not known. At least 5 micrograms of total RNA were extracted per sample. These data belong to a study of blood T cells in healthy people across ages. Overall study findings and caveats: TCR beta diversity, measured per million T cells, fell in a roughly linear way with age.

The germline gives CDR1 SGDLS, CDR2 YYNGEE. The CDR3 contains 16 residues. Next came a second PCR, run for about 6 to 12 cycles, which used a sample-barcoded 5' primer along with a J-beta primer mix. TCRdb independently ran MiXCR on the 5' RACE reads; one entry per CDR3 protein. The sample includes about 930,000 distinct CDR3 sequences, about 27% seen only once; the top ten take about 10%. The sample was also linked to a second study, of T cells of mothers and their children.

The genes are TRBV9 and TRBJ2-5, with D perhaps TRBD1 or TRBD2 (7 bases each). The DNA end is more similar to TRBJ2-7, so the J call may be wrong. The receptor was derived from a woman between 40 and 50 years old in good health. Sequencing was done on a sample of blood. CDR3 sequence: CASSSPQGGDPYEQYF. CDR3 nucleotide sequence: TGTGCCAGCAGCTCACCCCAGGGGGGGGACCCCTACGAGCAGTACTTC.